The present T cell receptor (beta chain) was sequenced within a study of beta chain features in type 1 diabetes (dated by TCRdb to between 2017 and 2018). In terms of the full investigation: Mean age, gender distribution, total cell number and subset yield were not different between patients and healthy donors. Across all samples, almost 110 million sorted cells were examined, and cell number per subset correlated strongly with RNA yield. In the study, TCRB repertoires of sorted circulating CD4+ T cell subsets from recently diagnosed type 1 diabetes patients were compared with those of matched healthy donors. Regulatory and stem cell-like memory subsets were isolated from only 8 patients and roughly 8 healthy donors, whereas naive and central memory subsets came from all 28 donors. What the study reported, not specific to this receptor: Shorter templates might have been favored by PCR, but patient and control samples were amplified and corrected together, so both groups would have been affected equally by any skew. Naive, central memory and regulatory TCRB repertoires appeared more similar among patients than among healthy donors. In all four CD4+ subsets, TCRB CDR3 length was moderately but significantly shorter in type 1 diabetes patients. Because small numbers of individuals were included in the HLA sub-analyses, any influence of HLA type on TCRB rearrangement was left unresolved. Because cDNA rather than genomic DNA was sequenced, highly expressing activated cells could have been over-represented, although no difference in activation and CD3 levels was found between groups. At VDJ recombination sites, type 1 diabetes patients had fewer insertions and more deleted nucleotides, which implies abnormalities in thymic rearrangement.

The trim is 6 bases for V and 0 bases for J, with a gap of 10 bases between the germline ends. CDR1 SGHRS and CDR2 YFSETQ are derived from the germline V gene. The CDR3 sequence holds 14 residues, the cysteine and phenylalanine included. The kept DNA is CDR3 alone, 42 bases in frame from the first base. Each donor gave one peripheral blood draw, averaging roughly 120 mL, which was collected into heparinised tubes. Naive, central memory, regulatory and stem cell-like memory CD4+ T cells were sorted on a BD FACSAria II using a panel including CD45RO, CCR7, CD25, CD127, CD95 and CD27. Every sorted population had a purity above 95%. PBMCs were separated immediately by Lymphoprep density gradient centrifugation and were stained directly, without being cultured. So that batch effects would be minimized, each experiment stained and sorted samples in pairs, pairing one healthy donor with one patient. About this clone itself: It lacks a known antigen. Per-base qualities were not stored, and no clone one base away is much larger.

The entire amount of isolated RNA was reverse transcribed using the High Capacity cDNA Reverse Transcription Kit, so the sequenced TCRB transcripts were expressed ones. Deep immunoSEQ sequencing was performed on naive, central memory and regulatory T cell samples, with an average of around 3.4 million total reads per sample. Sorted cells were lysed in RLT buffer and RNA was extracted with DNase-treated RNeasy Micro or Mini kits, depending on cell number. To prevent cross-contamination, every cell subset was processed on its own, while patient and healthy donor samples were processed together. TCRB sequences were amplified from cDNA with the immunoSEQ multiplex PCR, producing 87-bp fragments spanning the CDR3 region. Sequencing of the amplicons was performed on the Illumina HiSeq platform. In the source study's methods: Synthetic template baselines were used to correct PCR bias computationally, reads within Hamming distance 2 were collapsed together, and singletons that could not be merged were discarded. Reads were aligned against IMGT so that V, D and J genes, CDR3 length and insertions or deletions at six rearrangement sites could be assigned. Clonotype counts were normalized to sorted cell number within each subset before computing true diversity and Gini coefficients with the tcR R package. The overlap coefficient, calculated on TCRB nucleotide sequences, was used to quantify repertoire sharing. As a proxy for the pre-selection repertoire, out-of-frame TCRB sequences from naive cells were analyzed. Entries here come from immuneACCESS through TCRdb and include only in-frame sequences with V and J called. Some clones fail to appear in such tables; in the studies checked, an unresolved V gene covers under half of the shortfall, and the cause of the remainder is unknown. V and J calls and clone size follow that table, whereas D and trimming were derived from the DNA. The sample contains 640,000 or so clones, more than 12% of them found a single time. The biggest ten clones account for approximately 0.042% of the sample.

The TCR comes from a man between 18 and 29 years old with type 1 diabetes. The receptor chain draws on TRBV5-1 and TRBJ2-1; no D gene can be assigned with confidence. The sequencing input was naive CD4+ T cells from blood. Sample cell subset or site, as interpreted from the label and publication: true naive CD4+ T cells. CDR3 reads: CASTPPNSYNEQFF. Read as DNA, the sequence is TGCGCCAGCACCCCACCAAACTCCTACAATGAGCAGTTCTTC. Reference TRBV5-1 and TRBJ2-1 genes cover what lies past the CDR3, so the full variable domain is KAGVTQTPRYLIKTRGQQVTLSCSPISGHRSVSWYQQTPGQGLQFLFEYFSETQRNKGNFPGRFSGRQFSNSRSEMNVSTLELGDSALYLCASTPPNSYNEQFFGPGTRLTVL.